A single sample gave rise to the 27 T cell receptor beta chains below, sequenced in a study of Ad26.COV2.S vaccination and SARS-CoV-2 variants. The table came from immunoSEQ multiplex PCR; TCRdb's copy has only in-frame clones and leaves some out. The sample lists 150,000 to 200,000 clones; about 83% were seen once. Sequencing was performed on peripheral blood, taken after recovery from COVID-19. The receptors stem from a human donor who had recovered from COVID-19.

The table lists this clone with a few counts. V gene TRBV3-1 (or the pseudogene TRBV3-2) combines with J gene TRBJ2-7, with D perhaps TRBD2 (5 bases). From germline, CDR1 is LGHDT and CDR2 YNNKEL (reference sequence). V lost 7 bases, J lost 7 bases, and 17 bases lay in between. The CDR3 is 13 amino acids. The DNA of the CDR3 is TGTGCCAGCAACGAGGGAACCCTCGGGGAGCAGTACTTC. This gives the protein CASNEGTLGEQYF.

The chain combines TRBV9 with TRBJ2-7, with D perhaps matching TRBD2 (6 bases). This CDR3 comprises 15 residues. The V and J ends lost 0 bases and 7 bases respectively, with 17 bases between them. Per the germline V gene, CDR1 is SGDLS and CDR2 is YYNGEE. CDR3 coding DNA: TGTGCCAGCAGCGTAGACTCGCGGGGAGGAACAGAGCAGTACTTC. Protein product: CASSVDSRGGTEQYF.

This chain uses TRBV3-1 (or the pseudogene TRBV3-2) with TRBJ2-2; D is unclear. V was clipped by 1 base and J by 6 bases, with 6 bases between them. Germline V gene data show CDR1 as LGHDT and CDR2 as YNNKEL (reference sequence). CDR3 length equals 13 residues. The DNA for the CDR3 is TGTGCCAGCAGCCAAGGTCTACCCGGGGAGCTGTTTTTT. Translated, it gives CASSQGLPGELFF.

This CDR3 reads CSAYDSLNTEAFF. The CDR3 coding sequence is TGCAGCGCTTATGACAGCCTGAACACTGAAGCTTTCTTT. The V and J genes are TRBV29-1 and TRBJ1-1, with D maybe TRBD1 (5 bases). Trimming pared 7 bases from V and 0 bases from J, leaving 12 bases between. Germline CDR1 and CDR2: SQVTM and ANQGSEA. CDR3 size: 13 residues.

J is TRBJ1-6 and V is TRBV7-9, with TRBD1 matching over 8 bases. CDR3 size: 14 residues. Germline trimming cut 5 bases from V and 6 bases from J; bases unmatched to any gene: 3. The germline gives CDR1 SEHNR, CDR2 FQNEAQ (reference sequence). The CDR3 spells CASSRDRLNSPLHF. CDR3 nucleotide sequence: TGTGCCAGCAGCCGGGACAGGCTTAATTCACCCCTCCACTTT.

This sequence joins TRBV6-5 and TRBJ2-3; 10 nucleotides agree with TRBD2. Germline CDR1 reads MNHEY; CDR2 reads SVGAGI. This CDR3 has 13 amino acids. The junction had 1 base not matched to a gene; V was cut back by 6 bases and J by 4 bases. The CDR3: CASRLAGPDTQYF. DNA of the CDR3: TGTGCCAGCAGACTAGCGGGACCAGATACGCAGTATTTT.

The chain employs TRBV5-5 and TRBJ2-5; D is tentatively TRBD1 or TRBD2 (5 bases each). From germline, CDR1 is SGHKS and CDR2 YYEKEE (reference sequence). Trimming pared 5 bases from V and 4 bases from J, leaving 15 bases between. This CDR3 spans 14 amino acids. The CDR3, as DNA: TGTGCCAGCAGTTGGCCCGGGACCGGAGAGACCCAGTACTTC. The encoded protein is CASSWPGTGETQYF.

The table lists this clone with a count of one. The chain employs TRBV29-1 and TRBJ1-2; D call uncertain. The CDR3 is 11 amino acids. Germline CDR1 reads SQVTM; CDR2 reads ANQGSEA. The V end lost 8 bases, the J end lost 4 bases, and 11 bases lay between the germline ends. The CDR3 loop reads CSTFSPYGYTF. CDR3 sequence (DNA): TGCAGCACTTTCTCACCCTATGGCTACACCTTC.

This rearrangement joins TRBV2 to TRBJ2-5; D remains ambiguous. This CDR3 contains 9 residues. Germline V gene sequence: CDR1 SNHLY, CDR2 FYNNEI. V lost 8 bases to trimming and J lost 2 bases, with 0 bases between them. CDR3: CASQETQYF. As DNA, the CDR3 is TGTGCCAGCCAAGAGACCCAGTACTTC.

CDR3 amino acids: CAISSVGKSSGANVLTF. The CDR3 bases are TGTGCCATCAGTTCAGTTGGGAAGAGCTCTGGGGCCAACGTCCTGACTTTC. The chain couples TRBV10-3 to TRBJ2-6; D is undetermined. The V and J ends lost 5 bases and 0 bases respectively, with 14 bases between them. CDR1 and CDR2 from the germline V gene are ENHRY and SYGVKD. The CDR3 is 17 amino acids.

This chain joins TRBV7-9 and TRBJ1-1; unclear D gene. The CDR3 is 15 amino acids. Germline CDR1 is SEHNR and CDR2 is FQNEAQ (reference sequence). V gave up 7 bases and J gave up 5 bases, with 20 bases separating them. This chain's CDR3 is CASTKKRIMDTEAFF. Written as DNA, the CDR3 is TGTGCCAGCACCAAAAAGCGGATCATGGATACTGAAGCTTTCTTT. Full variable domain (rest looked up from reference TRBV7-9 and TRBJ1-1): DTGVSQNPRHKITKRGQNVTFRCDPISEHNRLYWYRQTLGQGPEFLTYFQNEAQLEKSRLLSDRFSAERPKGSFSTLEIQRTEQGDSAMYLCASTKKRIMDTEAFFGQGTRLTVV.

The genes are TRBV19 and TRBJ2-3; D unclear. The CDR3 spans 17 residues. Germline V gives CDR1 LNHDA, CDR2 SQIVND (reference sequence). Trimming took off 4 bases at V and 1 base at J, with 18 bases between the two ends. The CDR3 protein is CASSTSPIRPGTDTQYF. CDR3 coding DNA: TGTGCCAGTAGTACCAGCCCTATCCGACCCGGCACAGATACGCAGTATTTT. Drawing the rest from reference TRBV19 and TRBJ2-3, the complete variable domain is DGGITQSPKYLFRKEGQNVTLSCEQNLNHDAMYWYRQDPGQGLRLIYYSQIVNDFQKGDIAEGYSVSREKKESFPLTVTSAQKNPTAFYLCASSTSPIRPGTDTQYFGPGTRLTVL.

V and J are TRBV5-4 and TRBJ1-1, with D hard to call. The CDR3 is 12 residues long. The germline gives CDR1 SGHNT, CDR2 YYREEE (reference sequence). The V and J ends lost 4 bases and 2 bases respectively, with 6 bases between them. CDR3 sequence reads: CASSRPNTEAFF. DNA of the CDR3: TGTGCCAGCAGCCGCCCTAACACTGAAGCTTTCTTT.

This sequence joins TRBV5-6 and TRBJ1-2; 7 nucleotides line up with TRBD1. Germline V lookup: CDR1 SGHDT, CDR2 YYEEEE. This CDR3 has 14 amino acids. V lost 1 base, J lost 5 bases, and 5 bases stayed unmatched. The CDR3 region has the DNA TGTGCCAGCAGCTTGAAGGGGGCAGAATATGGCTACACCTTC. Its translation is CASSLKGAEYGYTF.

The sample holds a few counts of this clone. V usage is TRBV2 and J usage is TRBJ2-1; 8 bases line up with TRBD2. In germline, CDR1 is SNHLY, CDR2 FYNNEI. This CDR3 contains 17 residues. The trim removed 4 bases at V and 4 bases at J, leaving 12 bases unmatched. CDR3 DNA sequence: TGTGCCAGCAGTGGATTGGCTGGACTAGCCCTTTACAATGAGCAGTTCTTC. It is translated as CASSGLAGLALYNEQFF.

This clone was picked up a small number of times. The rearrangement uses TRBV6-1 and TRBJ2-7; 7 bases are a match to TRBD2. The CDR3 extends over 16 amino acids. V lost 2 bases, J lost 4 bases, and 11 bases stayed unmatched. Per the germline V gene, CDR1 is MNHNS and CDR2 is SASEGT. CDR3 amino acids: CASSELRAGVIYEQYF. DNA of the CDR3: TGTGCCAGCAGTGAACTTAGGGCGGGAGTTATTTACGAGCAGTACTTC.

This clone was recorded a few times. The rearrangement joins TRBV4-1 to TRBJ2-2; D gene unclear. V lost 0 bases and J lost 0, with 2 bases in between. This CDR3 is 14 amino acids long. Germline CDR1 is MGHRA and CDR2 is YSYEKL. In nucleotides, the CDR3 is TGCGCCAGCAGCCAAGAGTCGAACACCGGGGAGCTGTTTTTT. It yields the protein CASSQESNTGELFF.

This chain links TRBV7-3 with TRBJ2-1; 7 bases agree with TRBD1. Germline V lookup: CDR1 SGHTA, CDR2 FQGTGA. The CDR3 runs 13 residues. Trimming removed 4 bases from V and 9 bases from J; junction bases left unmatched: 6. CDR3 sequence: CASSSDRAGEQFF. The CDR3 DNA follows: TGTGCCAGCAGCTCCGACAGGGCTGGTGAGCAGTTCTTC.

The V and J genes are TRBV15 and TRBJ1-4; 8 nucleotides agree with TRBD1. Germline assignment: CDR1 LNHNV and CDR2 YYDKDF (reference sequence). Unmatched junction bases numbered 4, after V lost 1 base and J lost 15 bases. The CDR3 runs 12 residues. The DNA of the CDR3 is TGTGCCACCAGCAGAGGGGAGACAGGGGTGTTTTTT. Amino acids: CATSRGETGVFF.

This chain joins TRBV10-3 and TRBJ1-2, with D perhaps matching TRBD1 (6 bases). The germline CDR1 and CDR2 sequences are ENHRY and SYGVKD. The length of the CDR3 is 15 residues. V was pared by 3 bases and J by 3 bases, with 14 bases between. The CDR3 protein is CAISEGGNGYYGYTF. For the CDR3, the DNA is TGTGCCATCAGTGAAGGGGGGAACGGGTACTATGGCTACACCTTC.

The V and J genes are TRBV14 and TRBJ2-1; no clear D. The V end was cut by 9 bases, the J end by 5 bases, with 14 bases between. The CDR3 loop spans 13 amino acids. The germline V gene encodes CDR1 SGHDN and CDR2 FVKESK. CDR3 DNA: TGTGCCAGAGGCCGGGTCCTAAACAATGAGCAGTTCTTC. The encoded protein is CARGRVLNNEQFF.

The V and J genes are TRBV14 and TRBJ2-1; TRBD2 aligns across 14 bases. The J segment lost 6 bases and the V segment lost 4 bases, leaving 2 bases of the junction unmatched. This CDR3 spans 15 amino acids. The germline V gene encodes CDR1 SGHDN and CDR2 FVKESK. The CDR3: CASSPGTSGGNEQFF. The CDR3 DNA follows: TGTGCCAGCAGCCCTGGGACTAGCGGGGGCAATGAGCAGTTCTTC. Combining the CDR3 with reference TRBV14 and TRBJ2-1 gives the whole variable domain EAGVTQFPSHSVIEKGQTVTLRCDPISGHDNLYWYRRVMGKEIKFLLHFVKESKQDESGMPNNRFLAERTGGTYSTLKVQPAELEDSGVYFCASSPGTSGGNEQFFGPGTRLTVL.

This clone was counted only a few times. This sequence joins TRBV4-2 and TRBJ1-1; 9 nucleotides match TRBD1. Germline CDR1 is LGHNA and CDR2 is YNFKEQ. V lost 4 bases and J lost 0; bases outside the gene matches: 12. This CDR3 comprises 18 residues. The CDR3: CASSLSDRGTGMNTEAFF. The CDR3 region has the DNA TGTGCCAGCAGCCTTAGCGACAGGGGGACCGGAATGAACACTGAAGCTTTCTTT.

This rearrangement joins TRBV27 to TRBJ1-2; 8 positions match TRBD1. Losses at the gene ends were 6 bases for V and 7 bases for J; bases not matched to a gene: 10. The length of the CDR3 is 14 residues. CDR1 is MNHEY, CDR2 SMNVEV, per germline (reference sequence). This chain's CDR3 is CASRFLQGATGYTF. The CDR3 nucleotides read TGTGCCAGCAGATTTCTTCAGGGGGCGACTGGCTACACCTTC.

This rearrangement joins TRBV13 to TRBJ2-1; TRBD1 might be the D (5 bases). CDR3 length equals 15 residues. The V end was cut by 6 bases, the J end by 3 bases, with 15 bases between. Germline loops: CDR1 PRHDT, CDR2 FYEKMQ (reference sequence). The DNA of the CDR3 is TGTGCCAGCAGGCCCGACAGTGACTTCTACAATGAGCAGTTCTTC. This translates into CASRPDSDFYNEQFF.

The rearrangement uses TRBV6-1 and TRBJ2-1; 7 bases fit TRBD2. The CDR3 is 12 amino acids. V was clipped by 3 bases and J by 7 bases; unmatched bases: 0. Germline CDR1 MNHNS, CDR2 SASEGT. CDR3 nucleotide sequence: TGTGCCAGCAGTGACGGGAGGAATGAGCAGTTCTTC. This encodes CASSDGRNEQFF.

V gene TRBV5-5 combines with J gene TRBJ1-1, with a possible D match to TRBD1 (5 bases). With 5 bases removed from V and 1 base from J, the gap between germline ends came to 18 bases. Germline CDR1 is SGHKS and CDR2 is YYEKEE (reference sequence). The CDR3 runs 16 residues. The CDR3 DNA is TGTGCCAGCAGAAGAACCGGGGGTCTTGGGAACACTGAAGCTTTCTTT. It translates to CASRRTGGLGNTEAFF.